Sequencing of this T cell receptor beta chain was carried out in a study of blood T cell repertoires in COVID-19. About the research overall: Researchers got acute and convalescent COVID-19 samples from the United States, Italy and Spain.

Germline V gene data show CDR1 as SGDLS and CDR2 as YYNGEE. V was pared by 0 bases and J by 4 bases, with 14 bases between. This CDR3 has 15 amino acids. Participants in the exposed group had met a COVID-19 case in the 2 weeks before joining the study. Study processing details: Reference gene primer amplification yielded estimated nucleated cell counts. Profiled with immunoSEQ multiplex PCR; TCRdb holds only in-frame clones, not every one. V and J calls and clone size are copied from that table; D and trimming were computed from the DNA. This sample yields roughly 280,000 clones, of which around 93% are seen a single time; approximately 3% belongs to the top ten.

Sequenced material: PBMCs or T cells enriched from blood (not recorded which). The source is a man in his forties or fifties who had been exposed to COVID-19. The rearrangement uses TRBV9 and TRBJ2-7; D remains ambiguous. Written as DNA, the CDR3 is TGTGCCAGCAGCGTAGGAGACACATACTTTTACGAGCAGTACTTC. This gives the protein CASSVGDTYFYEQYF.